Each of the 12 T cell receptor beta chains below was sequenced from the same sample in a study of OX40 agonist ivuxolimab in advanced cancers. The library was generated by the immunoSEQ multiplex PCR assay. The source is immuneACCESS, and TCRdb retained only in-frame sequences with V and J called. Part of the clones is not carried over; for the studies checked, unresolved V genes explain less than half of this, and the remainder is unexplained. Across this sample there are 70,000 or so clones, with approximately 85% seen only once. The ten largest clones take up roughly 15% of the sample. The sequenced sample was CD4+ or CD8+ T cells sorted from blood, obtained in a trial of the OX40 agonist ivuxolimab. These receptors all stem from an adult with an advanced solid tumor such as melanoma, head and neck, liver or kidney cancer.

The CDR3 reads CSVVQGEGYGYTF. For the CDR3, the DNA is TGCAGCGTTGTCCAGGGCGAGGGCTATGGCTACACCTTC. This chain joins TRBV29-1 and TRBJ1-2, with D perhaps matching TRBD1 (5 bases). Germline lookup yields CDR1 SQVTM and CDR2 ANQGSEA. The germline V and J ends were trimmed by 4 bases and 4 bases, with 13 bases remaining between them. This CDR3 has 13 amino acids.

This chain joins TRBV11-2 and TRBJ1-3, with 7 positions matching TRBD1. The CDR3 has 15 residues. The germline V gene encodes CDR1 SGHAT and CDR2 FQNNGV. J was trimmed by 0 bases and V by 5 bases; bases with no gene match: 4. CDR3 sequence reads: CASSPGQDSGNTIYF. For the CDR3, the DNA is TGTGCCAGCAGCCCCGGACAGGACTCTGGAAACACCATATATTTT.

This chain joins TRBV29-1 and TRBJ2-4; D is possibly TRBD1 (6 bases). There are 15 residues in the CDR3. Germline CDR1 is SQVTM and CDR2 is ANQGSEA. With 6 bases removed from V and 0 bases from J, the gap between germline ends came to 15 bases. The CDR3 here is CSVAQGMSAKNIQYF. The CDR3 DNA reads TGCAGCGTCGCCCAGGGGATGTCAGCCAAAAACATTCAGTACTTC.

V and J are TRBV10-3 and TRBJ1-2, with 8 bases lining up with TRBD1. CDR1 is ENHRY and CDR2 is SYGVKD in the germline V gene. CDR3 length: 15 amino acids. Trimming took 0 bases from V and 9 from J; bases not matched to a gene: 9. Here the CDR3 DNA reads TGTGCCATCAGTGAGTCTTCCAGGGGGCAGGGGAGCTACACCTTC. Amino acid sequence: CAISESSRGQGSYTF.

This clone appeared a few times. The chain recombines TRBV28 with TRBJ1-1, with D unresolved. The CDR3 covers 9 residues. Trimming left V 8 bases short and J 11 bases short, with 9 bases between. Germline CDR1 reads MDHEN; CDR2 reads SYDVKM. CDR3 bases: TGTGCCAGCGGCCTACCGGCTTTCTTT. This translates into CASGLPAFF.

The rearrangement joins TRBV6-5 to TRBJ2-1, with no clear D. V lost 2 bases and J lost 4, with 9 bases in between. This CDR3 comprises 14 residues. Germline values: CDR1 MNHEY, CDR2 SVGAGI. The CDR3 region has the DNA TGTGCCAGCAGTTACGGGCAGGTTTACAATGAGCAGTTCTTC. Protein: CASSYGQVYNEQFF.

The J gene is TRBJ2-5, the V gene TRBV4-1; 8 nucleotides line up with TRBD1. Germline trimming cut 2 bases from V and 3 bases from J; bases unmatched to any gene: 11. The CDR3 spans 17 residues. CDR1 is MGHRA and CDR2 is YSYEKL in the germline V gene. The CDR3 nucleotides are TGCGCCAGCAGCCAACTCAGGGGGCGCTTTTTGGAAGAGACCCAGTACTTC. Encoded protein: CASSQLRGRFLEETQYF.

The chain has TRBV7-2 and TRBJ2-7; D remains unclear. The ends were cut back, 4 bases at V and 2 bases at J, with 9 bases in the middle. Per the germline V gene, CDR1 is SGHTA and CDR2 is FQGNSA. The CDR3 runs to 13 residues. CDR3 bases: TGTGCCAGCAGCTCTAGACCCGCCTACGAGCAGTACTTC. This codes for CASSSRPAYEQYF.

The V call is TRBV14, the J call TRBJ2-7; D is unclear. Germline CDR1 reads SGHDN; CDR2 reads FVKESK. V lost 1 base, J lost 2 bases, and 15 bases lay in between. The CDR3 has 16 residues. The CDR3 DNA sequence: TGTGCCAGCAGCCAAGTTCTTCAGTGGTGTCCCTACGAGCAGTACTTC. This codes for CASSQVLQWCPYEQYF. The whole variable domain, filled in from reference TRBV14 and TRBJ2-7, reads EAGVTQFPSHSVIEKGQTVTLRCDPISGHDNLYWYRRVMGKEIKFLLHFVKESKQDESGMPNNRFLAERTGGTYSTLKVQPAELEDSGVYFCASSQVLQWCPYEQYFGPGTRLTVT.

V and J are TRBV29-1 and TRBJ2-7, with 11 bases matching TRBD1. The CDR3 totals 15 residues. Trimming removed 3 bases from V and 6 bases from J; junction bases left unmatched: 10. The germline V gene encodes CDR1 SQVTM and CDR2 ANQGSEA. CDR3 sequence: CSVDESGTGGLEQYF. CDR3 bases: TGCAGCGTTGATGAGTCCGGGACAGGGGGACTCGAGCAGTACTTC.

This clone appeared a few times. The chain recombines TRBV6-5 with TRBJ2-7; the D gene is possibly TRBD1 (6 bases). The germline gives CDR1 MNHEY, CDR2 SVGAGI. CDR3 length: 13 residues. V shed 6 bases and J shed 6 bases, with 15 bases lying between them. CDR3 sequence (DNA): TGTGCCAGCAGGCACCGACTACAGGGCGAGCAGTACTTC. Amino acid sequence: CASRHRLQGEQYF.

This chain uses TRBV13 with TRBJ1-2, with a possible D match to TRBD1 (5 bases). The V and J ends lost 4 bases and 5 bases respectively, with 11 bases between them. Germline CDR1 is PRHDT and CDR2 is FYEKMQ (reference sequence). The CDR3 consists of 13 residues. In nucleotides, the CDR3 is TGTGCCAGCAGCTCCCTCGAGGGGTATGGCTACACCTTC. It yields the protein CASSSLEGYGYTF.